This T cell receptor beta chain was found in a study of shared clonotypes between healthy human individuals. The table came from immunoSEQ multiplex PCR; TCRdb's copy has only in-frame clones and leaves some out. The table shows about 2 million clones, with roughly 94% occurring only once. Adult donors, all healthy and HIV-negative, had no recent acute infections or vaccinations. This clonotype was sampled from a man aged 18 to 29 in good health. The sequenced sample consisted of naive CD4+ T cells sorted from blood. The subset is: CD45RA+ positively selected.

CDR3 nucleotides: TGTGCCAGCGGGACTTTACAGGGGAGTCAGCCCCAGCATTTT. This sequence encodes CASGTLQGSQPQHF. This chain links TRBV19 with TRBJ1-5; 7 bases are a match to TRBD1. CDR1 and CDR2 from the germline V gene are LNHDA and SQIVND (reference sequence). The CDR3 runs 14 residues. Trimming cost V 9 bases and J 6 bases; bases outside gene matches: 11.